Shown below are 15 T cell receptor beta chains from a single sample sequenced in a study of control samples from healthy donors and cancer patients. The table came from immunoSEQ multiplex PCR; TCRdb's copy has only in-frame clones and leaves some out. The table shows 150,000 or so clones, with almost 90% occurring only once. The sequenced material came from blood. These TCRs come from a man aged 18 to 35 in good health.

The chain has TRBV12-3 or TRBV12-4 and TRBJ2-7, with 8 positions matching TRBD1. J lost 6 bases, V lost 4 bases, and 5 bases had no gene match. The CDR3 is 13 residues long. The chain's CDR3 is CASSSRTGFEQYF. The DNA of the CDR3 is TGTGCCAGCAGTTCCAGGACAGGGTTCGAGCAGTACTTC.

V and J are TRBV9 and TRBJ1-2; 7 bases match TRBD1. CDR1 and CDR2 from the germline V gene are SGDLS and YYNGEE. This CDR3 comprises 13 residues. V gave up 3 bases and J gave up 5 bases; unmatched junction bases: 4. The CDR3 protein is CASSEGQSYGYTF. CDR3 coding DNA: TGTGCCAGCAGCGAGGGACAGTCGTATGGCTACACCTTC.

The J gene is TRBJ1-4, the V gene TRBV11-2; D is perhaps TRBD1 (6 bases). The ends were cut back, 5 bases at V and 6 bases at J, with 28 bases in the middle. Per germline, CDR1 SGHAT and CDR2 FQNNGV. The CDR3 runs to 19 residues. In DNA form, the CDR3 reads TGTGCCAGCAGCGCGTGGGGAGTACAGGGAGAACGGCGCGATGAAAAACTGTTTTTT. Its translation is CASSAWGVQGERRDEKLFF.

V and J are TRBV4-3 and TRBJ1-3; D is unclear. The germline V gene has CDR1 LGHNA and CDR2 YSLEER. V lost 0 bases and J 2 bases, leaving 11 bases between the germline ends. CDR3 size: 16 residues. In DNA, the CDR3 is TGCGCCAGCAGCCAAGACGAGCTAACCGCTGGAAACACCATATATTTT. Its translation is CASSQDELTAGNTIYF.

The chain carries TRBV20-1 and TRBJ2-5, with D possibly being TRBD1 or TRBD2 (5 bases each). Germline V gives CDR1 DFQATT, CDR2 SNEGSKA (reference sequence). The germline V and J ends were trimmed by 3 bases and 4 bases, with 6 bases remaining between them. This CDR3 is built from 11 residues. CDR3 protein: CSARGVETQYF. The CDR3 region has the DNA TGCAGTGCTAGGGGGGTAGAGACCCAGTACTTC.

This chain joins TRBV5-1 and TRBJ2-7, with D possibly being TRBD1 (7 bases). Germline V gene lookup returns CDR1 SGHRS and CDR2 YFSETQ. Trimming cost V 3 bases and J 0 bases, with 13 bases left between them. The CDR3 is 15 amino acids. DNA of the CDR3: TGCGCCAGCAGCTGGGGGGACAGTGACTCCTACGAGCAGTACTTC. Residues: CASSWGDSDSYEQYF.

The V call is TRBV20-1, the J call TRBJ2-5, with a possible D match to TRBD2 (6 bases). The CDR3 length is 13 residues. Germline lookup yields CDR1 DFQATT and CDR2 SNEGSKA (reference sequence). Trimming took off 3 bases at V and 2 bases at J, with 10 bases between the two ends. CDR3: CSASGDLQETQYF. CDR3 DNA sequence: TGCAGTGCTAGTGGGGACTTGCAAGAGACCCAGTACTTC.

The V call is TRBV30, the J call TRBJ1-4; D ambiguous. There are 14 residues in the CDR3. With 3 bases removed from V and 7 bases from J, the gap between germline ends came to 15 bases. Germline assignment: CDR1 GTSNPN and CDR2 SVGIG (reference sequence). The CDR3 sequence: CAWRGRALGEKLFF. In DNA form, the CDR3 reads TGTGCCTGGAGAGGGAGGGCTCTGGGTGAAAAACTGTTTTTT.

This rearrangement joins TRBV19 to TRBJ1-6, with 7 bases that match TRBD1. CDR3 length: 15 residues. Germline CDR1 LNHDA, CDR2 SQIVND (reference sequence). Trimming cost V 7 bases and J 5 bases; bases outside gene matches: 8. Here the CDR3 reads CASTQGLANNSPLHF. CDR3 nucleotide sequence: TGTGCCAGTACACAGGGGTTAGCAAATAATTCACCCCTCCACTTT.

The chain has TRBV6-1 and TRBJ2-7, with D uncertain. This CDR3 region has 16 residues. Germline V gene lookup returns CDR1 MNHNS and CDR2 SASEGT. The V end lost 1 base, the J end lost 0 bases, and 13 bases lay between the germline ends. The CDR3 DNA is TGTGCCAGCAGTGAAGTGGTTACGGCGGTCTCCTACGAGCAGTACTTC. Its translation: CASSEVVTAVSYEQYF.

The rearrangement links TRBV4-3 to TRBJ2-1; perhaps D is TRBD1 or TRBD2 (5 bases each). The CDR3 extends over 16 amino acids. Germline V CDR1 and CDR2: LGHNA, YSLEER. Trimming took off 1 base at V and 0 bases at J, with 10 bases between the two ends. This CDR3 is CASSQVAGGSYNEQFF. The CDR3, as DNA: TGCGCCAGCAGCCAAGTTGCTGGGGGCTCCTACAATGAGCAGTTCTTC.

The V gene is TRBV19, the J gene TRBJ2-6; unclear D gene. Trimming pared 6 bases from V and 0 bases from J, leaving 12 bases between. Germline CDR1 LNHDA, CDR2 SQIVND (reference sequence). CDR3 length: 16 residues. The CDR3 DNA follows: TGTGCCAGTAGCACCTTTCGACACTCTGGGGCCAACGTCCTGACTTTC. Translated, it gives CASSTFRHSGANVLTF.

The chain has TRBV25-1 and TRBJ1-4; 8 nucleotides match TRBD1. J lost 4 bases, V lost 2 bases, and 3 bases had no gene match. The germline CDR1 and CDR2 sequences are MGHDK and SYGVNS. The CDR3 loop spans 15 amino acids. The CDR3 protein is CASSERTGINEKLFF. The CDR3 bases are TGTGCCAGCAGTGAACGGACAGGGATTAATGAAAAACTGTTTTTT.

A single count supports this clone. The junction and the germline gene differ at one end; a read error may be behind it. The chain combines TRBV28 with TRBJ1-4; D gene ambiguous. This CDR3 has 16 amino acids. The germline CDR1 and CDR2 sequences are MDHEN and SYDVKM. The CDR3 region has the DNA TGTGCCAGCAGTTTACGTGACGGAGGTCGGGGTTTAAAATTGTTTTTT. It specifies CASSLRDGGRGLKLFF.

V usage is TRBV27 and J usage is TRBJ1-6; the D gene is possibly TRBD1 (5 bases). V was cut by 3 bases and J by 0 bases, with 15 bases left in between. Germline values: CDR1 MNHEY, CDR2 SMNVEV (reference sequence). This CDR3 contains 18 residues. The CDR3 coding sequence is TGTGCCAGCAGTTTTCGCCGGGGCCAGGGCTCCTATAATTCACCCCTCCACTTT. Translating gives CASSFRRGQGSYNSPLHF.